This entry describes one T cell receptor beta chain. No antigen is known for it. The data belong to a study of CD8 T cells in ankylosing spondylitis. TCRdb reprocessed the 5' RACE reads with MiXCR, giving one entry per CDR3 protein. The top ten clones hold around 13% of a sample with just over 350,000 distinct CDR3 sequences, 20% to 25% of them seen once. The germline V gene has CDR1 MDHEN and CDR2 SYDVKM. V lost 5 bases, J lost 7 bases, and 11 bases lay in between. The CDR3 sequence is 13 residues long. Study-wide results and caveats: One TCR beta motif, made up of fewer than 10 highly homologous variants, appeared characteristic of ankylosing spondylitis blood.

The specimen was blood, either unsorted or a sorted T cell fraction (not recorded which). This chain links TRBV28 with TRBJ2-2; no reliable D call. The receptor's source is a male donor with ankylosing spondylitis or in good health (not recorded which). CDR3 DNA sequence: TGTGCCAGCAGTCCTCCGAGGCACGGGGAGCTGTTTTTT. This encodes CASSPPRHGELFF. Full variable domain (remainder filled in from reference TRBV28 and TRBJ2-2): DVKVTQSSRYLVKRTGEKVFLECVQDMDHENMFWYRQDPGLGLRLIYFSYDVKMKEKGDIPEGYSVSREKKERFSLILESASTNQTSMYLCASSPPRHGELFFGEGSRLTVL.